The 28 T cell receptor beta chains given below trace back to one sample, sequenced in a study of T-cell reconstitution after alpha-beta-depleted transplantation in children. Preparing the TCRbeta library involved the use of unique molecular identifiers. MiXCR, applied by TCRdb to the PCR reads, yields one record per CDR3 protein. The sample contains around 450,000 distinct CDR3 sequences, more than 9% of which appear only once. Material: PBMCs, obtained before TCRalphabeta/CD19-depleted stem cell transplant. Receptor source: a child aged 2-15 years with inherited bone marrow failure, due to receive a stem cell transplant.

This clonotype was detected ten times or more. The germline gene is not matched at one end of the junction; a read error may be the cause. V gene TRBV7-2 combines with J gene TRBJ1-2; D perhaps matches TRBD1 (6 bases). CDR1 is SGHTA, CDR2 FQGNSA, per germline. The CDR3 is 11 amino acids. The CDR3 DNA follows: TGTGCCAGCAGCTTAGTGGGACATCCCCAATTC. This codes for CASSLVGHPQF.

This chain joins TRBV27 and TRBJ1-5, with TRBD1 as a possible D gene (5 bases). The CDR3 is 13 residues long. CDR1 and CDR2 (germline): MNHEY, SMNVEV (reference sequence). Trimming removed 8 bases at V and 5 bases at J, with 13 bases between. In DNA form, the CDR3 reads TGTGCCAGCCGAGACAGTCTGGATCAGCCCCAGCATTTT. Protein: CASRDSLDQPQHF.

The chain joins TRBV20-1 to TRBJ1-6; 8 nucleotides line up with TRBD1. V shed 5 bases and J 9 bases; nucleotides not matched to a gene: 9. This CDR3 is 14 amino acids long. Germline-derived CDR1 and CDR2 are DFQATT and SNEGSKA (reference sequence). CDR3 sequence reads: CSARTGTLSSPLHF. The CDR3 nucleotides are TGCAGTGCTCGGACAGGGACTTTGTCTTCACCCCTCCACTTT.

The chain has TRBV5-1 and TRBJ2-5; the D call may be TRBD1 or TRBD2 (6 bases each). The length of the CDR3 is 15 residues. Trimming removed 1 base at V and 5 bases at J, with 15 bases between. Looked up from germline, CDR1 is SGHRS and CDR2 is YFSETQ. As DNA, the CDR3 is TGCGCCAGCAGCTTGTTGGTCGGGGGCCAGGAGACCCAGTACTTC. Residues: CASSLLVGGQETQYF.

The rearrangement links TRBV20-1 to TRBJ2-1; D call uncertain. Germline assignment: CDR1 DFQATT and CDR2 SNEGSKA (reference sequence). The CDR3 contains 10 residues. Trimming cost V 2 bases and J 8 bases, with 4 bases left between them. CDR3 loop: CSARSDEQFF. The CDR3 DNA reads as TGCAGTGCTAGATCGGATGAGCAGTTCTTC.

In the case of this clonotype: This may come from a read error, since a much larger clone is one base off. This chain connects TRBV3-1 to TRBJ2-3; no clear D. The germline V gene has CDR1 LGHDT and CDR2 YNNKEL (reference sequence). This CDR3 comprises 12 residues. The CDR3 nucleotides read TGTGCCAGCGGTCAGCACACAGATAGGCAGTATTTT. Translation gives CASGQHTDRQYF.

This clonotype was seen many times. The rearrangement joins TRBV2 to TRBJ2-1, with 11 bases matching TRBD2. The CDR3 contains 15 residues. Germline values: CDR1 SNHLY, CDR2 FYNNEI. The V gene end was trimmed by 7 bases and the J gene end by 4 bases; junction bases not matched to a gene: 6. The CDR3 here is CASIDGTSGYNEQFF. In nucleotides, the CDR3 is TGTGCCAGCATAGATGGGACTAGCGGATACAATGAGCAGTTCTTC.

There are many counts of this clonotype. Mismatch with germline at one junction end may stem from a read error. The chain recombines TRBV12-3 or TRBV12-4 with TRBJ2-1; 9 bases line up with TRBD2. The CDR3 is 14 amino acids. CDR3 nucleotides: TGCGCCAGCAGCTTGGCGGGAGGGGGTGATGAGCAGTTCTTC. Its protein is CASSLAGGGDEQFF.

This clonotype was counted at least ten times. V usage is TRBV27 and J usage is TRBJ2-2; no reliable D call. The germline V and J ends were trimmed by 10 bases and 3 bases, with 12 bases remaining between them. The CDR3 is 13 amino acids. CDR1 is MNHEY, CDR2 SMNVEV, per germline (reference sequence). The DNA of the CDR3 is TGTGCCACCGCACGTCCGGACACCGGGGAGCTGTTTTTT. Its translation is CATARPDTGELFF.

This clonotype occurred many times. The chain joins TRBV25-1 to TRBJ2-6; TRBD2 agrees at 8 bases. Per the germline V gene, CDR1 is MGHDK and CDR2 is SYGVNS. This CDR3 contains 17 residues. The V and J ends lost 4 bases and 0 bases, in that order; junction bases with no gene match: 5. The CDR3 DNA sequence: TGTGCCAGCAGTGGACTAGCGATTGACTCTGGGGCCAACGTCCTGACTTTC. Translating gives CASSGLAIDSGANVLTF.

This clonotype came up once. This may arise from a read error, as a much more abundant clone is one base away. The rearrangement uses TRBV20-1 and TRBJ2-1; 10 bases fit TRBD2. The CDR3 consists of 16 residues. Germline assignment: CDR1 DFQATT and CDR2 SNEGSKA (reference sequence). As DNA, the CDR3 is TGCAGTGCTAGAGATCTCCTAGCGGGGGCCTACGATGAGCAGTTCTTC. This encodes CSARDLLAGAYDEQFF.

The chain links TRBV20-1 to TRBJ2-1; TRBD2 might be the D (5 bases). Germline CDR1 and CDR2: DFQATT and SNEGSKA (reference sequence). This CDR3 spans 16 amino acids. V lost 0 bases and J 0 bases, leaving 12 bases between the germline ends. CDR3 nucleotide sequence: TGCAGTGCTAGAGATCCGGCGGGCTTCTCCTACAATGAGCAGTTCTTC. This gives the protein CSARDPAGFSYNEQFF.

A note on this clonotype: This may be a read error, as it is one base from a much larger clone. The CDR3 reads CATRAGTSGSTDTQSF. CDR3 sequence (DNA): TGTGCCACCAGAGCCGGGACTAGCGGGAGTACAGATACGCAGTCTTTT. The gene calls are TRBV24-1 and TRBJ2-3; 14 nucleotides match TRBD2. CDR1 KGHDR and CDR2 SFDVKD come from the germline V gene. The CDR3 is 16 amino acids.

The chain employs TRBV19 and TRBJ2-1, with unresolved D. The germline V and J ends were trimmed by 3 bases and 1 base, with 10 bases remaining between them. The CDR3 extends over 15 amino acids. Germline V gene sequence: CDR1 LNHDA, CDR2 SQIVND (reference sequence). CDR3 protein: CASSIAWRSYNEQFF. As DNA, the CDR3 is TGTGCCAGTAGTATCGCTTGGAGATCCTACAATGAGCAGTTCTTC.

In its sample, this clonotype was seen a few times. V is TRBV7-9 and J is TRBJ1-2; 10 nucleotides align to TRBD1. The CDR3 runs to 15 residues. Per the germline V gene, CDR1 is SEHNR and CDR2 is FQNEAQ (reference sequence). V was pared by 4 bases and J by 6 bases, with 8 bases of the junction left unmatched. The CDR3 nucleotides are TGTGCCAGCAGCTCAATGTGGGACAGGGGTGATGGCTACACCTTC. Translation gives CASSSMWDRGDGYTF.

This clonotype was detected ten times or more. The chain recombines TRBV30 with TRBJ2-1; D unresolved. CDR3 size: 14 residues. V was cut by 2 bases and J by 2 bases, with 10 bases left in between. Germline V gives CDR1 GTSNPN, CDR2 SVGIG (reference sequence). CDR3 loop: CAWSSGGPYNEQFF. In nucleotides, the CDR3 is TGTGCCTGGAGTTCCGGCGGACCCTACAATGAGCAGTTCTTC.

This clonotype was counted at least ten times. This rearrangement joins TRBV29-1 to TRBJ1-5; the D is unclear. Trimming pared 2 bases from V and 6 bases from J, leaving 8 bases between. This CDR3 contains 12 residues. CDR1 and CDR2 (germline): SQVTM, ANQGSEA. The CDR3 reads CSVESPGQPQHF. CDR3 bases: TGCAGCGTTGAATCGCCAGGTCAGCCCCAGCATTTT. Full variable domain (remainder filled in from reference TRBV29-1 and TRBJ1-5): SAVISQKPSRDICQRGTSLTIQCQVDSQVTMMFWYRQQPGQSLTLIATANQGSEATYESGFVIDKFPISRPNLTFSTLTVSNMSPEDSSIYLCSVESPGQPQHFGDGTRLSIL.

The chain links TRBV7-9 to TRBJ1-1, with D unclear. Germline assignment: CDR1 SEHNR and CDR2 FQNEAQ (reference sequence). The CDR3 has 12 amino acids. The V and J ends lost 7 bases and 11 bases respectively, with 17 bases between them. CDR3 in DNA: TGTGCCAGCAACCCACCCGGAGGCTGGGCTTTCTTT. The encoded protein is CASNPPGGWAFF.

This clonotype has a count of ten or more. The CDR3 here is CASSLTPSAVNEQFF. In nucleotides, the CDR3 is TGTGCCAGCAGTCTTACCCCTAGTGCGGTCAATGAGCAGTTCTTC. This rearrangement joins TRBV12-3 or TRBV12-4 to TRBJ2-1; no clear D gene. The CDR3 consists of 15 residues. Trimming took 5 bases from V and 6 from J, leaving 17 bases between them.

This clonotype was detected ten times or more. CDR3 amino acids: CAWSVRQITDTQYF. The CDR3 DNA sequence: TGTGCCTGGAGTGTACGGCAGATCACAGATACGCAGTATTTT. The genes are TRBV30 and TRBJ2-3; no definite D call. V was cut by 0 bases and J by 2 bases, with 9 bases left in between. Germline V gene sequence: CDR1 GTSNPN, CDR2 SVGIG (reference sequence). This CDR3 spans 14 amino acids.

The J gene is TRBJ2-7, the V gene TRBV11-2; 9 bases match TRBD2. The CDR3 extends over 18 amino acids. Germline V gene sequence: CDR1 SGHAT, CDR2 FQNNGV. Trimming cost V 2 bases and J 0 bases; bases outside gene matches: 11. CDR3 amino acids: CASSLSPSGDSSSYEQYF. CDR3 bases: TGTGCCAGCAGCTTATCCCCTAGCGGGGACTCAAGCTCCTACGAGCAGTACTTC.

Many counts were recorded for this clonotype. The chain links TRBV5-1 to TRBJ2-2; no firm D call. CDR3 length equals 16 residues. Trimming pared 0 bases from V and 1 base from J, leaving 10 bases between. In germline, CDR1 is SGHRS, CDR2 YFSETQ. The CDR3 region has the DNA TGCGCCAGCAGCTTGGCCCGTCAGGAGAACACCGGGGAGCTGTTTTTT. It yields the protein CASSLARQENTGELFF.

This clonotype was counted ten times or more. The genes are TRBV6-2 or TRBV6-3 and TRBJ1-1; no reliable D call. Germline-derived CDR1 and CDR2 are MNHEY and SVGEGT. Trimming removed 2 bases from V and 11 bases from J, with 24 bases in between. This CDR3 is 16 amino acids long. The CDR3: CASSYDPTGNHIWAFF. The CDR3 DNA sequence: TGTGCCAGCAGTTACGACCCGACCGGTAACCATATCTGGGCTTTCTTT.

This clonotype occurred a few times. The chain employs TRBV20-1 and TRBJ2-7, with no clear D. CDR3 size: 14 residues. Trimming pared 3 bases from V and 2 bases from J, leaving 14 bases between. Per the germline V gene, CDR1 is DFQATT and CDR2 is SNEGSKA (reference sequence). Here the CDR3 reads CSASGPPSAYEQYF. CDR3 sequence (DNA): TGCAGTGCTAGCGGGCCCCCCAGCGCCTACGAGCAGTACTTC.

The chain has TRBV5-1 and TRBJ2-7; maybe TRBD1 (6 bases). V was trimmed by 0 bases and J by 2 bases, leaving 12 bases between them. Germline CDR1 reads SGHRS; CDR2 reads YFSETQ. This CDR3 contains 15 residues. The CDR3 loop reads CASSLGQVGTYEQYF. In DNA, the CDR3 is TGCGCCAGCAGCTTGGGACAGGTCGGGACCTACGAGCAGTACTTC.

About this clonotype: A much larger clone is a single base away; this may be a read error. The chain couples TRBV20-1 to TRBJ1-2; D call uncertain. The CDR3 spans 14 residues. CDR1 DFQATT and CDR2 SNEGSKA come from the germline V gene (reference sequence). The CDR3 is CSARDGTEVYRYTF. DNA of the CDR3: TGCAGTGCTAGAGATGGCACCGAGGTCTATCGCTACACCTTC.

With regard to this clonotype: With a much larger clone just one base away, this may be a read error. J is TRBJ1-1 and V is TRBV10-3; 12 bases are a match to TRBD1. J lost 3 bases, V lost 7 bases, and 6 bases had no gene match. CDR1 and CDR2 (germline): ENHRY, SYGVKD. The CDR3 runs 15 residues. The CDR3 DNA reads as TGTGCCATCACTGGGACAGGGGGCGCAGACACTGAAGCTTTCTTT. It codes for CAITGTGGADTEAFF.

Ten or more counts support this clonotype. The V and J genes are TRBV12-3 or TRBV12-4 and TRBJ2-5; TRBD2 aligns across 10 bases. The V and J ends lost 4 bases and 2 bases, in that order; junction bases with no gene match: 4. CDR3 size: 15 residues. CDR3 bases: TGTGCCAGCAGTTCCCGGACTAGCGGTCAAGAGACCCAGTACTTC. Residues: CASSSRTSGQETQYF.